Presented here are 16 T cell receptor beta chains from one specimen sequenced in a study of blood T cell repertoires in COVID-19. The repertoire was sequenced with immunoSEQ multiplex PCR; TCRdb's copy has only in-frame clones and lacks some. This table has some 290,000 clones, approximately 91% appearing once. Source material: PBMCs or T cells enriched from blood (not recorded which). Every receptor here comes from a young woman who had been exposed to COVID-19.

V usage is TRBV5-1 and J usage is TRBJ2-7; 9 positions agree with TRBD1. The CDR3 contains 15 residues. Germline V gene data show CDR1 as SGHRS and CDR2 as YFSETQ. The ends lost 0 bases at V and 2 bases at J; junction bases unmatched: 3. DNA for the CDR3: TGCGCCAGCAGCTTGGCAGGGACAGGGACCTACGAGCAGTACTTC. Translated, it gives CASSLAGTGTYEQYF.

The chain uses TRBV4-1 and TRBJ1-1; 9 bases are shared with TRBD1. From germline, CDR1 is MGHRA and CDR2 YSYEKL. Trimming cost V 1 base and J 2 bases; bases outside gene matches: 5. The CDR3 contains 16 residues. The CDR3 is CASSQVPGQGNTEAFF. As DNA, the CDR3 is TGCGCCAGCAGCCAAGTACCGGGACAGGGAAACACTGAAGCTTTCTTT.

The CDR3 reads CASSSWDSSYNSPLHF. The CDR3 DNA is TGTGCCAGCAGCTCCTGGGACAGCTCCTATAATTCACCCCTCCACTTT. J is TRBJ1-6 and V is TRBV7-9, with 7 bases aligning to TRBD1. The V gene end was trimmed by 4 bases and the J gene end by 0 bases; junction bases not matched to a gene: 3. The CDR3 has 16 amino acids. From germline, CDR1 is SEHNR and CDR2 FQNEAQ (reference sequence).

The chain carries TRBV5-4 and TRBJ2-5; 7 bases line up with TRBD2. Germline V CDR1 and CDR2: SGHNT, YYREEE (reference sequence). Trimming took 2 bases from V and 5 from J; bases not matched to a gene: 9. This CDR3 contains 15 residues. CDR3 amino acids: CASSFTQRGLETQYF. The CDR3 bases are TGTGCCAGCAGCTTCACCCAGCGGGGTCTCGAGACCCAGTACTTC.

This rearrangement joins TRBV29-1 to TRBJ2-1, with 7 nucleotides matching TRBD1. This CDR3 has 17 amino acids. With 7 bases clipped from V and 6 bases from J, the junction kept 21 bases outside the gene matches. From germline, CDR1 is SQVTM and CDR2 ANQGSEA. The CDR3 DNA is TGCAGCGCCACAAGGGGGCCACCAGGGGTGGTCGCCAATGAGCAGTTCTTC. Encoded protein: CSATRGPPGVVANEQFF.

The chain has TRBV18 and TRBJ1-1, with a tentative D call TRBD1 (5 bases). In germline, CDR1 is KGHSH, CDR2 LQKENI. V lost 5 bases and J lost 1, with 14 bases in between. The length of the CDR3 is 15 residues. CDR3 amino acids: CASSSYQGENTEAFF. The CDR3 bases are TGTGCCAGCTCATCCTATCAGGGCGAGAACACTGAAGCTTTCTTT.

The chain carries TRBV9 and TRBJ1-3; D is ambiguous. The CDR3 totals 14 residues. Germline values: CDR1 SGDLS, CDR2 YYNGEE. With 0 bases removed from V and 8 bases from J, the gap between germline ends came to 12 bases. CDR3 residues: CASSVATTLDTIYF. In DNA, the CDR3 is TGTGCCAGCAGCGTAGCGACGACTCTGGACACCATATATTTT.

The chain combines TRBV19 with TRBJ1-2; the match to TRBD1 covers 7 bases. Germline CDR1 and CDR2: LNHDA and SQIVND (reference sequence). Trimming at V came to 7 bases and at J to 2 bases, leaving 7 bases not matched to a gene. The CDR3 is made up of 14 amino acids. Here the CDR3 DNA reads TGTGCCAGTATAACAGGGACAGACAACTATGGCTACACCTTC. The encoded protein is CASITGTDNYGYTF.

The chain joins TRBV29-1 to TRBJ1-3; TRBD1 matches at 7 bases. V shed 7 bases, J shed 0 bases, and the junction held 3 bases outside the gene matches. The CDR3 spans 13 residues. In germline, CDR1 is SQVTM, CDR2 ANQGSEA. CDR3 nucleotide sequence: TGCAGCGCAAGGACAGGCTCTGGAAACACCATATATTTT. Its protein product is CSARTGSGNTIYF.

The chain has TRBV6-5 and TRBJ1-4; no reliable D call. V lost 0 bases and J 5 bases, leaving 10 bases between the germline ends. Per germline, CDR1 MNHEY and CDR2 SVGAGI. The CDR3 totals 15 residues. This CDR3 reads CASSYSVGINEKLFF. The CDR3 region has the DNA TGTGCCAGCAGTTACTCCGTGGGCATCAATGAAAAACTGTTTTTT.

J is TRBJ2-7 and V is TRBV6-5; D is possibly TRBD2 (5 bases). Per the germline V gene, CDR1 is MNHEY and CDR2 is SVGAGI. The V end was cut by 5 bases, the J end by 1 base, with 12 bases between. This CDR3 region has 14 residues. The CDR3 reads CASSPRTESYEQYF. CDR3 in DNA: TGTGCCAGCAGTCCCCGGACTGAATCCTACGAGCAGTACTTC.

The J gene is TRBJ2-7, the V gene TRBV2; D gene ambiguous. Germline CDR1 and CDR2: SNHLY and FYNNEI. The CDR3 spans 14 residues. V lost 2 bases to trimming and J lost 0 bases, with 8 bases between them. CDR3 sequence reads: CASSEPFISYEQYF. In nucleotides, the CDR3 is TGTGCCAGCAGTGAACCTTTTATCTCCTACGAGCAGTACTTC.

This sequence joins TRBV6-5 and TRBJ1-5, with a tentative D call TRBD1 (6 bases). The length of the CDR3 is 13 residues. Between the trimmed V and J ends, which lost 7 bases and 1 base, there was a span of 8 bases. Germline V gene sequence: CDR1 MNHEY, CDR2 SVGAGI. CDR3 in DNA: TGTGCCAGCATGACAGGAAGCAATCAGCCCCAGCATTTT. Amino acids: CASMTGSNQPQHF.

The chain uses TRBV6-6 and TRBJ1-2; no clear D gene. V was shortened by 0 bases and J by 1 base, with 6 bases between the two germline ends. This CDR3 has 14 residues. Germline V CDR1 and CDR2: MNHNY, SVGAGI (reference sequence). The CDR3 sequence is CASSYSEGNYGYTF. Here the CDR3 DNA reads TGTGCCAGCAGTTACTCGGAGGGTAACTATGGCTACACCTTC.

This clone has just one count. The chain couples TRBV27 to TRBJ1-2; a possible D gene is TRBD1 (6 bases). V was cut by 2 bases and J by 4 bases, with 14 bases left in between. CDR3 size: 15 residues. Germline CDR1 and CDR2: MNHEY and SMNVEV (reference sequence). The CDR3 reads CASSLRGQGIYGYTF. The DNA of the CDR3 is TGTGCCAGCAGTTTACGCGGGCAGGGGATCTATGGCTACACCTTC.

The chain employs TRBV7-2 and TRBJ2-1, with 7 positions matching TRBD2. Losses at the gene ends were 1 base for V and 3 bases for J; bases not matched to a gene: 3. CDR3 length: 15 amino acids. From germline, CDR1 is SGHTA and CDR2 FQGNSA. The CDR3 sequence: CASSLGRTSYNEQFF. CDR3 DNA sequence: TGTGCCAGCAGCTTAGGACGGACTAGCTACAATGAGCAGTTCTTC.